Sequencing of this TCR beta chain was carried out in a study of T cell responses to AZD1222 COVID-19 vaccine (dated by TCRdb to 2020 to 2022). In terms of the full investigation: AZD1222 recipients whose second dose came at about 4 weeks and those whose second dose came at about 12 weeks were combined into one group, since spike-specific TCR depth and breadth did not differ between the two schedules. A total of 230 to 250 trial participants underwent TCR sequencing, of whom under 220 had received two doses of AZD1222 and some 25 had received two doses of the MenACWY control vaccine. Enrollment into the trials was organized by age into subgroups of 18-55, 56-69 and 70-plus years, and those subgroups contained about 150, 27 and 61 TCR-sequenced participants, respectively. Overall results and qualifications from the work: No day 14 peak-response samples were available, so repertoires were characterized only after the peak T cell response. The vaccine-associated CD4 TCRs covered the entire spike protein, and the dominant responses fell in regions 160-218 and 743-854. Participants were mostly white British, with more females than males. The authors suggested clonal diversity may have been underestimated. The 56-69-year group was small, and its depth increase did not reach significance, likely because of low power. Epitopes outside the regions mutated in the B.1.351 and B.1.1.7 variants were reportedly recognized by nearly half of the unique spike-specific TCRs. After two AZD1222 doses, both the breadth and the depth of spike-specific TCRs were significantly higher than at day 0 and than in MenACWY recipients. Only five to seven AZD1222 recipients were SARS-CoV-2 seropositive at baseline, limiting conclusions about previously exposed vaccinees.

Reading the label with the study, this specimen's time point is: baseline before first vaccination. Samples from vaccinated people were obtained from the UK trials COV001 and COV002, which included a single-blind randomized controlled phase 2/3 trial of AZD1222 (ChAdOx1 nCoV-19) in healthy adults. Trial participant PBMC samples were collected at day 0 and day 28 after the second dose for TCRbeta chain sequencing. The germline V gene yields MGHRA for CDR1 and YSYEKL for CDR2. The CDR3 starts with the cysteine, ends with the phenylalanine, and has 15 residues. Just CDR3 DNA is preserved here, 45 bases in frame from base 1. V is shortened by 3 bases, J by 5 bases, and the region joining them spans 16 bases. On this clone: Its antigen has not been determined. No much larger clonotype is one base removed from it; base qualities were not supplied.

The CDR3 regions of human TCRbeta chains were analyzed by immunosequencing. Per the source publication's procedure: Repertoire TCRs were checked for matches against a reference library of SARS-CoV-2-specific TCRs that had been generated using the MIRA antigen-specificity platform. Breadth was defined as the fraction of unique TCRs that were SARS-CoV-2-associated, and depth was defined as the fraction of total T cells that were SARS-CoV-2-associated. Using the MIRA data, each spike-specific TCR was assigned both to the spike region to which the TCR was reactive and to a CD4 or CD8 class. Log10-transformed breadth and depth values were compared by one-way ANOVA with Sidak's multiple comparisons tests. Sourced from immuneACCESS, this table was stored by TCRdb with only in-frame sequences that have V and J called. A share of the clones is absent; for the studies checked, an unresolved V gene accounts for under half, and the remainder has no known explanation. V, J and clone size were drawn from that table, and D and trimming were deduced from the DNA. Here the sample has approximately 120,000 clones; roughly 87% occur a single time. Of the sample, 5.2% falls within the top ten clones.

The sample consisted of peripheral blood, taken on day 0 of AZD1222 vaccination. The chain joins TRBV4-1 to TRBJ1-1; TRBD1 is a weak D gene call, 6 bases matching. This TCR derives from an adult in good health. The CDR3 loop reads CASSHLQGFMTEAFF. In nucleotide form, the sequence is TGCGCCAGCAGCCACTTACAGGGTTTTATGACTGAAGCTTTCTTT.